The clone carrying this T cell receptor beta chain was seen repeatedly, ten times or more. The length of the CDR3 is 14 residues. CDR1 and CDR2 from the germline V gene are SGHRS and YFSETQ. Trimming stripped 0 bases from V and 8 bases from J, with 12 bases between. This sample is drawn from a study of T-cell reconstitution after alpha-beta-depleted transplantation in children. Unique molecular identifiers were incorporated during preparation of the TCRbeta library. TCRdb redid the calling of the PCR reads with MiXCR, one entry per CDR3 protein. The data show roughly 300,000 distinct CDR3 sequences, with approximately 9.6% seen just once and roughly 9.1% held by the top ten.

The chain employs TRBV5-1 and TRBJ2-1; D may be TRBD2 (7 bases). The TCR was taken from a human donor who donated a stem cell graft to a child with SCID. Sequences were derived from PBMCs from the stem cell graft donor, sampled from the stem cell graft. CDR3 in DNA: TGCGCCAGCAGCTTGGGCAGGGAGGGGGATGAGCAGTTCTTC. This encodes CASSLGREGDEQFF. Complete variable domain (other parts from reference TRBV5-1 and TRBJ2-1): KAGVTQTPRYLIKTRGQQVTLSCSPISGHRSVSWYQQTPGQGLQFLFEYFSETQRNKGNFPGRFSGRQFSNSRSEMNVSTLELGDSALYLCASSLGREGDEQFFGPGTRLTVL.